These T cell receptor beta chains were read from a single sample in a study of T-cell memory formation after mild COVID-19. Using its own MiXCR run on the 5' RACE reads, TCRdb lists one record per CDR3 protein. The table shows 580,000 or so distinct CDR3 sequences, with 15% to 20% occurring only once. Sequencing was performed on PBMCs or a T cell subset sorted from them (not recorded which). The receptors originated from an adult woman who had mild COVID-19 (a few samples of this study predate the infection). Cell type and time point are not known. Each CDR3 is given with its conserved first and last residue. The D gene is left open where the match is weak. Part of the rows lack a size; the others show once, few, many or a class for expanded clones.

NA	TRBD2	TRBV7-8	TRBJ2-7	CASSHSSGSYEQYF	TGTGCCAGCAGCCATTCTAGCGGGTCCTACGAGCAGTACTTC
few	NA	TRBV5-4	TRBJ2-3	CASSLLAAPADTQYF	TGTGCCAGCAGCTTGCTAGCCGCCCCCGCAGATACGCAGTATTTT
few	NA	TRBV4-1	TRBJ2-7	CASSQDGRGTYEQYF	TGCGCCAGCAGCCAAGATGGACGGGGGACCTACGAGCAGTACTTC
few	NA	TRBV4-2	TRBJ1-4	CASSHPNEKLFF	TGTGCCAGCAGCCACCCTAATGAAAAACTGTTTTTT
NA	TRBD2	TRBV7-2	TRBJ2-7	CASSQPPRQRAGGQQYF	TGTGCCAGCAGCCAGCCGCCACGCCAAAGGGCGGGAGGTCAGCAGTACTTC
few	NA	TRBV12-3/TRBV12-4	TRBJ2-1	CASRDRSSYNEQFF	TGTGCCAGCAGGGACAGAAGCTCCTACAATGAGCAGTTCTTC
few	NA	TRBV12-3/TRBV12-4	TRBJ1-5	CASSDFGGDQPQHF	TGTGCCAGCAGCGATTTCGGGGGGGATCAGCCCCAGCATTTT
NA	TRBD1	TRBV7-2	TRBJ2-4	CASSSPGGVTAKNIQYF	TGTGCCAGCAGCTCTCCAGGGGGAGTAACAGCCAAAAACATTCAGTACTTC
few	TRBD1	TRBV7-9	TRBJ2-7	CASSLGQGDHEQYF	TGTGCCAGCAGCTTAGGACAGGGGGACCACGAGCAGTACTTC
NA	NA	TRBV7-2	TRBJ2-1	CASSPPNLNYNEQFF	TGTGCCAGCAGCCCCCCCAACCTAAATTACAATGAGCAGTTCTTC
few	NA	TRBV10-3	TRBJ2-2	CAISDTGTNTGELFF	TGTGCCATCAGTGACACAGGGACGAACACCGGGGAGCTGTTTTTT
few	NA	TRBV7-6	TRBJ2-5	CASSQNDGVSETQYF	TGTGCCAGCAGCCAAAACGACGGAGTATCAGAGACCCAGTACTTC
NA	NA	TRBV4-3	TRBJ2-2	CASSQDIAGPNTGELFF	TGCGCCAGCAGCCAAGATATTGCAGGCCCTAACACCGGGGAGCTGTTTTTT
few	NA	TRBV20-1	TRBJ2-1	CSAQPGPYNEQFF	TGCAGTGCCCAACCCGGGCCCTACAATGAGCAGTTCTTC
few	TRBD2	TRBV7-2	TRBJ2-1	CASSLEVSSGREQFF	TGTGCCAGCAGCTTAGAAGTTTCTAGCGGGAGAGAGCAGTTCTTC
few	NA	TRBV3-1	TRBJ1-2	CASSQENIYGYTF	TGTGCCAGCAGCCAAGAAAACATCTATGGCTACACCTTC
few	TRBD1	TRBV5-6	TRBJ2-1	CASSRTGEPYNEQFF	TGTGCCAGCAGCAGGACAGGGGAGCCCTACAATGAGCAGTTCTTC
NA	NA	TRBV7-8	TRBJ2-1	CASTFDSSSHNEQFF	TGTGCCAGCACCTTCGACTCCTCCTCTCACAATGAGCAGTTCTTC
NA	TRBD2	TRBV6-5	TRBJ2-7	CASTRGSGRAHEQYF	TGTGCCAGCACCAGGGGGAGCGGGAGGGCTCACGAGCAGTACTTC
NA	TRBD2	TRBV7-9	TRBJ2-5	CASSLGGAGVRETQYF	TGTGCCAGCAGCTTAGGCGGAGCGGGAGTCCGGGAGACCCAGTACTTC
NA	NA	TRBV20-1	TRBJ1-5	CSARLRPNSNQPQHF	TGCAGTGCTAGACTTCGTCCCAATAGCAATCAGCCCCAGCATTTT
NA	TRBD1	TRBV19	TRBJ2-2	CASITYPGTGLTGELFF	TGTGCCAGTATTACCTACCCCGGGACAGGGCTCACCGGGGAGCTGTTTTTT
few	NA	TRBV6-5	TRBJ2-7	CASSYNGGMTYEQYF	TGTGCCAGCAGCTATAATGGGGGCATGACCTACGAGCAGTACTTC
NA	TRBD2	TRBV9	TRBJ2-5	CASNLAGGWQETQYF	TGTGCCAGCAACTTAGCGGGGGGCTGGCAAGAGACCCAGTACTTC
few	NA	TRBV4-3	TRBJ2-7	CASSQDNSRVHEQYF	TGCGCCAGCAGCCAAGATAACTCCAGGGTTCACGAGCAGTACTTC
few	TRBD1	TRBV2	TRBJ2-2	CASSGDRVGELFF	TGTGCCAGCAGTGGTGACAGGGTCGGGGAGCTGTTTTTT
few	TRBD1	TRBV6-5	TRBJ1-2	CASSYRPQGAVYAGYTF	TGTGCCAGCAGTTACCGACCACAGGGGGCGGTCTATGCTGGCTACACCTTC
NA	TRBD2	TRBV7-9	TRBJ2-1	CASSRRQGGSGRPHNEQFF	TGTGCCAGCAGCAGAAGACAGGGCGGCAGCGGGAGGCCCCACAATGAGCAGTTCTTC
few	NA	TRBV9	TRBJ2-1	CASSVVSGETYNEQFF	TGTGCCAGCAGCGTAGTCTCAGGAGAGACCTACAATGAGCAGTTCTTC
NA	NA	TRBV7-9	TRBJ1-2	CASSLAAQDYGYTF	TGTGCCAGCAGCTTAGCGGCACAGGACTATGGCTACACCTTC
many	TRBD2	TRBV7-2	TRBJ2-3	CASSRWAGEEDTQYF	TGTGCCAGCAGTCGTTGGGCGGGAGAAGAAGATACGCAGTATTTT
few	TRBD1	TRBV7-6	TRBJ1-6	CASSPLWDRGDNSPLHF	TGTGCCAGCAGCCCCCTTTGGGACAGGGGAGATAATTCACCCCTCCACTTT
many	TRBD2	TRBV12-3/TRBV12-4	TRBJ2-5	CASSLSGEETQYF	TGTGCCAGCAGCTTAAGCGGGGAAGAGACCCAGTACTTC
NA	NA	TRBV12-3/TRBV12-4	TRBJ2-3	CASSSRGAGDTQYF	TGTGCCAGCAGTTCGAGGGGGGCAGGGGATACGCAGTATTTT
many	TRBD1	TRBV4-3	TRBJ2-7	CASSQEDRSSSYEQYF	TGCGCCAGCAGCCAAGAGGACAGGTCCAGCTCCTACGAGCAGTACTTC
once	NA	TRBV4-3	TRBJ2-4	CASSQDAGGMNIQYF	TGCGCCAGCAGCCAAGATGCAGGGGGGATGAACATTCAGTACTTC
few	NA	TRBV5-1	TRBJ2-2	CASSAGRVNTGELFF	TGCGCCAGCAGCGCCGGACGGGTAAACACCGGGGAGCTGTTTTTT
NA	NA	TRBV15	TRBJ2-1	CATSRSSAARGYEQFF	TGTGCCACCAGCAGATCGAGCGCAGCTCGGGGGTATGAGCAGTTCTTC
few	TRBD1	TRBV4-3	TRBJ2-7	CASSHRGQGIYEQYF	TGCGCCAGCAGCCACAGAGGACAGGGTATCTACGAGCAGTACTTC
NA	NA	TRBV12-3/TRBV12-4	TRBJ1-1	CASALRGVADTEAFF	TGTGCCAGCGCCCTTAGGGGGGTCGCCGACACTGAAGCTTTCTTT
few	TRBD1	TRBV7-6	TRBJ1-2	CASSLGVGQGLYGYTF	TGTGCCAGCAGCTTAGGTGTAGGACAGGGCCTCTATGGCTACACCTTC
NA	NA	TRBV12-3/TRBV12-4	TRBJ1-2	CASRPRDITKDLGYTF	TGTGCCAGCAGACCAAGGGACATTACGAAGGATCTTGGCTACACCTTC